The source of this T cell receptor (beta chain) is a study of T cell changes during pregnancy in multiple sclerosis. The repertoire was sequenced with immunoSEQ multiplex PCR; TCRdb's copy has only in-frame clones and lacks some. The table includes about 110,000 clones, 92% detected once. This sample comprised peripheral blood, obtained after pregnancy. This clonotype originated in a female donor with multiple sclerosis, enrolled in a pregnancy study.

The CDR3 region is CASNTGDQPQHF. CDR3 nucleotides: TGTGCCAGCAATACAGGGGACCAGCCCCAGCATTTT. The V gene is TRBV6-1, the J gene TRBJ1-5, with TRBD1 identical over 7 bases. The V and J ends lost 7 bases and 7 bases, in that order; junction bases with no gene match: 4. This CDR3 has 12 amino acids. CDR1 and CDR2 from the germline V gene are MNHNS and SASEGT.